This TCR beta chain was profiled in a study of T cells in Graves' hyperthyroidism and ophthalmopathy. Amplified TCR beta CDR3 regions came from RNA transcripts. HTBI primers were employed in a first-round RT-PCR of the TCR CDR3. One entry per CDR3 protein, called by TCRdb with MiXCR from the multiplex PCR reads. In the table there are 400,000 or so distinct CDR3 sequences, roughly 15% of which are singletons. This CDR3 is 17 amino acids long. Germline CDR1 is MNHNS and CDR2 is SASEGT. J lost 3 bases, V lost 6 bases, and 8 bases had no gene match. The chain recombines TRBV6-1 with TRBJ2-6, with 10 bases matching TRBD1. This clonotype was obtained from a woman aged 55-69 years with Graves' ophthalmopathy. The sequenced sample consisted of blood. The CDR3 DNA reads TGTGCCAGCAGCCGGACAGGGGGTATCGGTGGGGCCAACGTCCTGACTTTC. As protein: CASSRTGGIGGANVLTF.